This TCR beta chain was captured in a study of T cell responses to AZD1222 COVID-19 vaccine. TCRdb's copy holds only in-frame clones and misses some; the assay was immunoSEQ multiplex PCR. Among roughly 87,000 clones, about 89% were seen once, and the ten largest hold around 6%. The CDR3 sequence is 16 residues long. This TCR was sampled from an adult who received the AZD1222 COVID-19 vaccine. The chain uses TRBV12-2 and TRBJ2-1; TRBD2, as called in the table, went unchecked against the DNA. TRBV12-2 is flagged as a pseudogene. The starting material was peripheral blood, obtained 28 days after the second AZD1222 dose. As DNA, the CDR3 is TGTGCAAGTCGCTTAGGCGGGGGGACCCCCTACAATGAGCAGTTCTTC. Encoded protein: CASRLGGGTPYNEQFF.